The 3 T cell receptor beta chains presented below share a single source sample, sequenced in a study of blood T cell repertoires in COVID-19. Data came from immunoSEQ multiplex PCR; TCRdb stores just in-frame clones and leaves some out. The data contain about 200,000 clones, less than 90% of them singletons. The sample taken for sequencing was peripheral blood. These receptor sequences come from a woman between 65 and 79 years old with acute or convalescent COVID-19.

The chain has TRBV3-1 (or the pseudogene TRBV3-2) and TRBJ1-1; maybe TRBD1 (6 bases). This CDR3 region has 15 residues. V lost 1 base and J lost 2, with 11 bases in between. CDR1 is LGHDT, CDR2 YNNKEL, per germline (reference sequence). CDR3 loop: CASSQGQGPNTEAFF. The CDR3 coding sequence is TGTGCCAGCAGCCAAGGGCAGGGGCCAAACACTGAAGCTTTCTTT.

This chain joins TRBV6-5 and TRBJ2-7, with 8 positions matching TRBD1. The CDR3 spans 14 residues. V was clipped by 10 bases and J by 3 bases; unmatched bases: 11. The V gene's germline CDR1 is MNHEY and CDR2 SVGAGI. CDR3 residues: CAIRTGSLDYEQYF. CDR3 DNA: TGTGCCATCAGGACAGGGAGCCTAGACTACGAGCAGTACTTC.

In nucleotides, the CDR3 is TGTGCCAGCAGTTCCATAGATCAGCCCCAGCATTTT. Amino acids: CASSSIDQPQHF. The chain employs TRBV28 and TRBJ1-5; D is uncertain. Germline CDR1 and CDR2: MDHEN and SYDVKM. Trimming shortened V by 4 bases and J by 5 bases, and 6 bases separated the two germline ends. This CDR3 contains 12 residues.